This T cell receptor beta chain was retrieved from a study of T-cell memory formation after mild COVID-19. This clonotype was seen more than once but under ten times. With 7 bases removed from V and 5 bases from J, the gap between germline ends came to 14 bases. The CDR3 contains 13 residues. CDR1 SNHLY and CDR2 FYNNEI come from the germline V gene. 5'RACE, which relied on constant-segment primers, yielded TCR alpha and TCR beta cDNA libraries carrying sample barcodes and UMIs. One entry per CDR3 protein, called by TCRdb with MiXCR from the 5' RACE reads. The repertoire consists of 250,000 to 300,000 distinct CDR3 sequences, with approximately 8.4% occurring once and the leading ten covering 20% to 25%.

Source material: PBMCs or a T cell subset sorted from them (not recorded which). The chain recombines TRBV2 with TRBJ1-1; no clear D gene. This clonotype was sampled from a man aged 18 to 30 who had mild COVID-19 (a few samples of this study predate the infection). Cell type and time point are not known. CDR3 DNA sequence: TGTGCCAGCACGAAAGGCGCGGGGACTGAAGCTTTCTTT. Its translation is CASTKGAGTEAFF. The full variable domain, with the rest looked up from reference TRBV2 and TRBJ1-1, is EPEVTQTPSHQVTQMGQEVILRCVPISNHLYFYWYRQILGQKVEFLVSFYNNEISEKSEIFDDQFSVERPDGSNFTLKIRSTKLEDSAMYFCASTKGAGTEAFFGQGTRLTVV.